This TCR beta chain was profiled in a study of technical replicates of blood from four donors. This CDR3 comprises 15 residues. The germline CDR1 and CDR2 sequences are MNHEY and SVGAGI. J gave up 7 bases and V 4 bases, and 8 bases lay outside the gene matches. Produced via immunoSEQ multiplex PCR; TCRdb's table is partial and in-frame only. The profile shows around 97,000 clones, roughly 94% of them singletons. V and J are TRBV6-5 and TRBJ1-2, with TRBD1 matching over 11 bases. This clonotype was obtained from a human donor in good health. Input material: T cells isolated from PBMCs. CDR3 coding DNA: TGTGCCAGCAGTTTGGGACAGGGGGTGATCTCTGGCTACACCTTC. Translating gives CASSLGQGVISGYTF.